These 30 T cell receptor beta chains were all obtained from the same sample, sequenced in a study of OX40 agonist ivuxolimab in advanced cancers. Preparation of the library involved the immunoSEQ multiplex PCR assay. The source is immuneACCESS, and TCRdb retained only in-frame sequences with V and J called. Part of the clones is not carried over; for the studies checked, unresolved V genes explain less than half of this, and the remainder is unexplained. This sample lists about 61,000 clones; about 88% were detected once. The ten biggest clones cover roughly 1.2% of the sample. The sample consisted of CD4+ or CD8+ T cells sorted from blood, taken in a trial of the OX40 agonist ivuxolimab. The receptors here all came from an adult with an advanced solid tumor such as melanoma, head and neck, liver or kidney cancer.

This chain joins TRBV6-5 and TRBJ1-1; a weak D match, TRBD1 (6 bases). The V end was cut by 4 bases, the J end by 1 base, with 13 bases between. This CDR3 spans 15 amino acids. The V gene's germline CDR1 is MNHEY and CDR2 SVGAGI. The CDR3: CASSLGGRKNTEAFF. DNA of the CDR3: TGTGCCAGCAGTTTGGGGGGGCGCAAGAACACTGAAGCTTTCTTT.

The CDR3, as DNA: TGTGCCAGCAGTTACCAGGGTTCTTACGAGCAGTACTTC. Protein product: CASSYQGSYEQYF. The chain uses TRBV27 and TRBJ2-7, with D possibly TRBD1 on 5 matching bases. This CDR3 comprises 13 residues. Germline V gene lookup returns CDR1 MNHEY and CDR2 SMNVEV (reference sequence). The V gene lost 4 bases and the J gene lost 4 bases, with 11 bases spanning the gap.

The CDR3 reads CASSRGIEGEKLFF. The CDR3 DNA is TGTGCCAGCTCACGGGGGATTGAGGGAGAAAAACTGTTTTTT. The rearrangement uses TRBV18 and TRBJ1-4; D might be TRBD1 (5 bases). Trimming removed 4 bases at V and 8 bases at J, with 14 bases between. The CDR3 consists of 14 residues. Germline loops: CDR1 KGHSH, CDR2 LQKENI.

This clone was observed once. The CDR3 nucleotides read TGTGCCAGCTCACCCCTGGGACAGGGGGCCGGTGGCTACACCTTC. This gives the protein CASSPLGQGAGGYTF. This chain connects TRBV18 to TRBJ1-2, with 12 positions matching TRBD1. Germline V gives CDR1 KGHSH, CDR2 LQKENI. The junction had 6 bases not matched to a gene; V was cut back by 3 bases and J by 7 bases. The CDR3 covers 15 residues. The full variable domain, with the rest looked up from reference TRBV18 and TRBJ1-2, is NAGVMQNPRHLVRRRGQEARLRCSPMKGHSHVYWYRQLPEEGLKFMVYLQKENIIDESGMPKERFSAEFPKEGPSILRIQQVVRGDSAAYFCASSPLGQGAGGYTFGSGTRLTVV.

The DNA of the CDR3 is TGTGCCAGCACCGGTTTTCAGGGTTATAGCAATCAGCCCCAGCATTTT. This codes for CASTGFQGYSNQPQHF. The chain carries TRBV6-6 and TRBJ1-5, with D tentatively TRBD1 (5 bases). Germline V lookup: CDR1 MNHNY, CDR2 SVGAGI (reference sequence). This CDR3 contains 16 residues. Trimming cost V 7 bases and J 0 bases, with 16 bases left between them.

The CDR3 DNA sequence: TGTGCCAGCAACCCAGAGGGCTACTATAATTCACCCCTCCACTTT. Encoded protein: CASNPEGYYNSPLHF. The rearrangement joins TRBV9 to TRBJ1-6; D gene ambiguous. The CDR3 is made up of 15 amino acids. The V end was cut by 6 bases, the J end by 3 bases, with 13 bases between. CDR1 and CDR2 from the germline V gene are SGDLS and YYNGEE.

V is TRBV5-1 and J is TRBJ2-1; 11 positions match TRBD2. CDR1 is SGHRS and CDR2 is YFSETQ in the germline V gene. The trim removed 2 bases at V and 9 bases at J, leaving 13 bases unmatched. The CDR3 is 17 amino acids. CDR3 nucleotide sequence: TGCGCCAGCAGCTTCAACCCATTAGCGGGGGGGCTAAGTGAGCAGTTCTTC. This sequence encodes CASSFNPLAGGLSEQFF. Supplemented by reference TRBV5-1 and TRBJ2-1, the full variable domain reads KAGVTQTPRYLIKTRGQQVTLSCSPISGHRSVSWYQQTPGQGLQFLFEYFSETQRNKGNFPGRFSGRQFSNSRSEMNVSTLELGDSALYLCASSFNPLAGGLSEQFFGPGTRLTVL.

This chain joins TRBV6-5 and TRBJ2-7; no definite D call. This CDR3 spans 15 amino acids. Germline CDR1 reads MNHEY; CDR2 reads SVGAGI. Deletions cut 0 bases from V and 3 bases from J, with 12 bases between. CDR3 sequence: CASSYSGGKHYEQYF. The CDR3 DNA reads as TGTGCCAGCAGTTACTCAGGTGGCAAACACTACGAGCAGTACTTC.

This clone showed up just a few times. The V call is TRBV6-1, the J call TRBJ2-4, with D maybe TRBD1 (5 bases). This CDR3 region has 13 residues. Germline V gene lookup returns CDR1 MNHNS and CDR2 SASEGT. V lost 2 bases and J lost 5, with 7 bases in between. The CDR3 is CASSERGQNIQYF. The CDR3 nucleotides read TGTGCCAGCAGTGAAAGGGGCCAAAACATTCAGTACTTC.

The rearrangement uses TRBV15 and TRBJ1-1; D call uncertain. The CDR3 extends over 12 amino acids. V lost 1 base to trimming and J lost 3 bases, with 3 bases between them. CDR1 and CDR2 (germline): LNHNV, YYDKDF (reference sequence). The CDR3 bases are TGTGCCACCAGCAGAGGCTACACTGAAGCTTTCTTT. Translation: CATSRGYTEAFF.

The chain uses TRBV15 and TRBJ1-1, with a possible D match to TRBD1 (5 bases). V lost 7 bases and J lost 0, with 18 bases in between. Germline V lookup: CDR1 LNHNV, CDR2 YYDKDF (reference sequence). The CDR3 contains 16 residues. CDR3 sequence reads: CATTETVSPMNTEAFF. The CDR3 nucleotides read TGTGCCACCACCGAGACAGTGAGTCCCATGAACACTGAAGCTTTCTTT.

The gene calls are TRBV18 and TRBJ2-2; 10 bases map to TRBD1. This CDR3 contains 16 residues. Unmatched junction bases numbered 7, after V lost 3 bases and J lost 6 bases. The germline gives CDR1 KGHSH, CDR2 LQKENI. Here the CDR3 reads CASSPPGTGAPGELFF. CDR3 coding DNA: TGTGCCAGCTCACCCCCCGGGACAGGGGCCCCCGGGGAGCTGTTTTTT.

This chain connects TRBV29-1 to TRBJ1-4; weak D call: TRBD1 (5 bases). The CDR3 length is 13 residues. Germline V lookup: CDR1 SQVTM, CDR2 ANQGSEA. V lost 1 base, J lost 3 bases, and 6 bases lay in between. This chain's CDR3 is CSVEVGPNEKLFF. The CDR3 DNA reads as TGCAGCGTTGAAGTGGGGCCTAATGAAAAACTGTTTTTT. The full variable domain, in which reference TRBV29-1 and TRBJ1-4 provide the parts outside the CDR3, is SAVISQKPSRDICQRGTSLTIQCQVDSQVTMMFWYRQQPGQSLTLIATANQGSEATYESGFVIDKFPISRPNLTFSTLTVSNMSPEDSSIYLCSVEVGPNEKLFFGSGTQLSVL.

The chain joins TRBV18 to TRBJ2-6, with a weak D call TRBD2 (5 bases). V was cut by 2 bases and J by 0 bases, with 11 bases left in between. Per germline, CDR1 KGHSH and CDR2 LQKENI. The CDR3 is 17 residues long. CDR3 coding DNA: TGTGCCAGCTCACCATTGCGGGCGAACTCTGGGGCCAACGTCCTGACTTTC. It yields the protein CASSPLRANSGANVLTF.

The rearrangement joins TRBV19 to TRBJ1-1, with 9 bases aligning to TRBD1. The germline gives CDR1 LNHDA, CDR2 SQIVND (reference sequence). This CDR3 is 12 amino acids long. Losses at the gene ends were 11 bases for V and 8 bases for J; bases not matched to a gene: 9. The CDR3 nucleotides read TGTGCCTACGACCCAGGACAGGGGGAAGCTTTCTTT. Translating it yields CAYDPGQGEAFF.

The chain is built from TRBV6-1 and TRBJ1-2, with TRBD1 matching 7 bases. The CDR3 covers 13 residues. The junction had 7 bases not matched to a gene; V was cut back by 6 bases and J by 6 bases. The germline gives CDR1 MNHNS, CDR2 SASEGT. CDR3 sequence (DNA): TGTGCCAGCAGGCCGACAGGGTTGGATGGCTACACCTTC. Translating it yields CASRPTGLDGYTF.

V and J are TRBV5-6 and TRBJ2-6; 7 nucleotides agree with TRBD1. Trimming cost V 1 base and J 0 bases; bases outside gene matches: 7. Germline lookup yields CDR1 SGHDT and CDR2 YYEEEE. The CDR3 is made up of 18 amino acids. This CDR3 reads CASSLFRTGVSGANVLTF. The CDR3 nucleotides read TGTGCCAGCAGCTTGTTCAGGACAGGAGTCTCTGGGGCCAACGTCCTGACTTTC. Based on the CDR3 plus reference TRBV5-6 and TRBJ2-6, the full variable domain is DAGVTQSPTHLIKTRGQQVTLRCSPKSGHDTVSWYQQALGQGPQFIFQYYEEEERQRGNFPDRFSGHQFPNYSSELNVNALLLGDSALYLCASSLFRTGVSGANVLTFGAGSRLTVL.

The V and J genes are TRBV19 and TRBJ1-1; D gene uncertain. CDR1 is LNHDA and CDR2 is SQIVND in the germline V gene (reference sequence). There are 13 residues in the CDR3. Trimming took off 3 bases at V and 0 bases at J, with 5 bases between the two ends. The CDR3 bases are TGTGCCAGTAGTATCATTATGAACACTGAAGCTTTCTTT. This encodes CASSIIMNTEAFF.

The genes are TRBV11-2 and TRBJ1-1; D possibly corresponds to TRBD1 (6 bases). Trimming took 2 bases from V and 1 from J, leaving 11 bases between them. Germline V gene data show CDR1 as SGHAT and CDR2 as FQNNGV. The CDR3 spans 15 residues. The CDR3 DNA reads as TGTGCCAGCAGCTTACAGGGACACAGGAACACTGAAGCTTTCTTT. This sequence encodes CASSLQGHRNTEAFF.

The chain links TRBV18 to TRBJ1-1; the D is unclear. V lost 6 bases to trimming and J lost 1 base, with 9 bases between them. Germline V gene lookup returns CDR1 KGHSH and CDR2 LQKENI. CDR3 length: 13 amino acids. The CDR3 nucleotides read TGTGCCAGCTCCCCCCAGGAGAACACTGAAGCTTTCTTT. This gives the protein CASSPQENTEAFF.

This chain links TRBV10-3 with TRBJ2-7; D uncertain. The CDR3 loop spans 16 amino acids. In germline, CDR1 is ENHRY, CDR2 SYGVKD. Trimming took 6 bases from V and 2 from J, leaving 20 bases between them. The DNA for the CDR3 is TGTGCCATCAGCGAACTCGCACTGACTGCCACCTACGAGCAGTACTTC. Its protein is CAISELALTATYEQYF.

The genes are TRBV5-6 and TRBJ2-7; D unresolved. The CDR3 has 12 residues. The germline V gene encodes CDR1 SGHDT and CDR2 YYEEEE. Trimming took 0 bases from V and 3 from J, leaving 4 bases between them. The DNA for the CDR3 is TGTGCCAGCAGCTTGGACCACTACGAGCAGTACTTC. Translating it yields CASSLDHYEQYF.

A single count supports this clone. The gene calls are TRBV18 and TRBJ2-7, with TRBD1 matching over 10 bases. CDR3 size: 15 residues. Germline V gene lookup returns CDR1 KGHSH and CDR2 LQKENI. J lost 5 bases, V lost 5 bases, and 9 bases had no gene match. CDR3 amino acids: CASSNILTGGNEQYF. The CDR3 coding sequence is TGTGCCAGCTCAAATATTTTGACAGGGGGCAACGAGCAGTACTTC. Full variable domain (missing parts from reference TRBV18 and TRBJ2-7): NAGVMQNPRHLVRRRGQEARLRCSPMKGHSHVYWYRQLPEEGLKFMVYLQKENIIDESGMPKERFSAEFPKEGPSILRIQQVVRGDSAAYFCASSNILTGGNEQYFGPGTRLTVT.

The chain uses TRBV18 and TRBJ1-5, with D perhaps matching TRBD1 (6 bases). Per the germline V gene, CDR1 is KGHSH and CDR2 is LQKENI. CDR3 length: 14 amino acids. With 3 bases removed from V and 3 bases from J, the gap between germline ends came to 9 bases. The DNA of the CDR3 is TGTGCCAGCTCACCGGACAGACTCAATCAGCCCCAGCATTTT. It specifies CASSPDRLNQPQHF.

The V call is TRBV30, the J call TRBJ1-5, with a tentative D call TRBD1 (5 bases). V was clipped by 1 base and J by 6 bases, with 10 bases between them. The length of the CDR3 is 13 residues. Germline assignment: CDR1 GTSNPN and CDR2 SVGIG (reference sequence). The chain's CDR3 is CAWSASGLQPQHF. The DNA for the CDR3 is TGTGCCTGGAGTGCCTCAGGGCTTCAGCCCCAGCATTTT. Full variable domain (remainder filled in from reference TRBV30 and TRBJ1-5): SQTIHQWPATLVQPVGSPLSLECTVEGTSNPNLYWYRQAAGRGLQLLFYSVGIGQISSEVPQNLSASRPQDRQFILSSKKLLLSDSGFYLCAWSASGLQPQHFGDGTRLSIL.

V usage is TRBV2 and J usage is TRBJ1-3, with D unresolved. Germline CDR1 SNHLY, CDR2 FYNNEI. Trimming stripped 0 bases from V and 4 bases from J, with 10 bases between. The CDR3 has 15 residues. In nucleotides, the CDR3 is TGTGCCAGCAGTGAAGCGCCCGGGGTGGGAAACACCATATATTTT. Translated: CASSEAPGVGNTIYF.

The CDR3, as DNA: TGTGCCAGTAAATTAGGGGTGAGGAGCAATCAGCCCCAGCATTTT. Protein sequence: CASKLGVRSNQPQHF. V is TRBV19 and J is TRBJ1-5; TRBD1 might be the D (5 bases). With 7 bases removed from V and 1 base from J, the gap between germline ends came to 14 bases. Germline V CDR1 and CDR2: LNHDA, SQIVND (reference sequence). This CDR3 is 15 amino acids long.

For the CDR3, the DNA is TGTGCCAGCAGCGTAGCACCCAGCGGGGGGGCCCGCAATGAGCAGTTCTTC. Its translation is CASSVAPSGGARNEQFF. The chain uses TRBV9 and TRBJ2-1; 10 bases line up with TRBD2. The germline V gene has CDR1 SGDLS and CDR2 YYNGEE. This CDR3 is built from 17 residues. Trimming cost V 0 bases and J 6 bases; bases outside gene matches: 9.

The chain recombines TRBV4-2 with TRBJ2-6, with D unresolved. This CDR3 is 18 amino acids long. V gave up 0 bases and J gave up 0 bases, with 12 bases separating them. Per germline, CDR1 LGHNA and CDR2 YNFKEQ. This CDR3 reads CASSQEGRTSSGANVLTF. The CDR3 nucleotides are TGTGCCAGCAGCCAAGAAGGTCGAACCTCCTCTGGGGCCAACGTCCTGACTTTC.

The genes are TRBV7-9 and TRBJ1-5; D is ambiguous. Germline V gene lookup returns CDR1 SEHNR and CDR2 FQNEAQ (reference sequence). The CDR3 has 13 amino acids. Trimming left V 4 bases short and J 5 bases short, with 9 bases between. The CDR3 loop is CASSSGVDQPQHF. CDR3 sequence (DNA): TGTGCCAGCAGCTCCGGCGTGGATCAGCCCCAGCATTTT.